The next 15 T cell receptor beta chains were all read from a single sample in a study of T cells in women clearing cervical HPV infection. Clones were read by immunoSEQ multiplex PCR, and TCRdb kept only the in-frame ones, dropping some. The sample data list about 39,000 clones. Input material: blood buffy coat. These receptors were collected from a woman aged 18-69 years with a cervical HPV16 infection that either progressed to CIN3+ or cleared (not recorded which).

Turning to this clone: Sequencing ends 3 residues short of the CDR3 end; the germline J gene provides the rest. The chain has TRBV2 and TRBJ2-3; D possibly corresponds to TRBD2 (5 bases). Germline V gives CDR1 SNHLY, CDR2 FYNNEI. The CDR3 sequence is 12 residues long. V gave up 8 bases and J gave up 2 bases, with 8 bases separating them. Incomplete CDR3 DNA: TGTGCCAGCTCGGACTTCACAGATACG. Translation: CASSDFTDT. The CDR3 in full is CASSDFTDTQYF.

On this clone: The missing CDR3 end, 3 residues past where the read stops, is filled in from the germline J gene. The chain recombines TRBV20-1 with TRBJ1-2; D ambiguous. The V gene's germline CDR1 is DFQATT and CDR2 SNEGSKA (reference sequence). V shed 3 bases and J shed 6 bases, with 14 bases lying between them. CDR3 size: 13 residues. CDR3 bases read: TGCAGTGCTAGGACACGGCGGGGTAATGGC. It specifies CSARTRRGNG. In full, the CDR3 is CSARTRRGNGYTF.

With regard to this clone: The read ends 3 residues before the CDR3 terminus; that terminus is restored from the germline J gene. This sequence joins TRBV10-3 and TRBJ2-4; the D gene could be TRBD1 or TRBD2 (5 bases each). Germline lookup yields CDR1 ENHRY and CDR2 SYGVKD. CDR3 length: 13 amino acids. The sequenced CDR3 bases are TGTGCCATCAGTGAAGGGGAGTACCAGCCT. This encodes CAISEGEYQP. The full CDR3 reads CAISEGEYQPQYF.

To note about this clone: The CDR3 goes on 3 residues after the read ends, and that part is filled in from the germline J gene. The chain uses TRBV20-1 and TRBJ2-1, with 11 bases that match TRBD2. The V gene end was trimmed by 7 bases and the J gene end by 2 bases; junction bases not matched to a gene: 4. The CDR3 has 14 amino acids. Germline V CDR1 and CDR2: DFQATT, SNEGSKA (reference sequence). The sequenced part of the CDR3 DNA is TGCAGTGTCGTAGCGGGGGGGCCCTACAATGAG. Its translation: CSVVAGGPYNE. The complete CDR3 reads CSVVAGGPYNEQFF.

For this clone: The read ends 3 residues early relative to the CDR3; the germline J gene fills the gap. The chain employs TRBV7-8 and TRBJ1-2; TRBD1 matches 8 bases. The CDR3 is 13 residues long. Germline CDR1 is SGHVS and CDR2 is FQNEAQ. The V and J ends lost 9 bases and 2 bases, in that order; junction bases with no gene match: 5. Here the CDR3 reads CASEDRANYGYTF. The covered CDR3 bases are TGTGCCAGTGAGGACAGGGCGAACTATGGC.

Concerning this clone: The read falls 3 residues short of the CDR3 end, and the missing part is taken from the germline J gene. This chain connects TRBV28 to TRBJ2-7; D perhaps matches TRBD2 (6 bases). The CDR3 covers 16 residues. V lost 6 bases and J 3 bases, leaving 21 bases between the germline ends. The germline V gene encodes CDR1 MDHEN and CDR2 SYDVKM. CDR3 bases read: TGTGCCAGCAGCCCTAGTAGGGGAGGAATGGTCTACGAG. Amino acids: CASSPSRGGMVYE. From start to end, the CDR3 is CASSPSRGGMVYEQYF.

A word on this clone: The CDR3 is cut off 3 residues early in the read; its end comes from the germline J gene. The rearrangement links TRBV11-3 to TRBJ2-5; 8 bases are a match to TRBD2. CDR3 length equals 15 residues. Germline CDR1 is SGHNT and CDR2 is YENEEA. Losses at the gene ends were 0 bases for V and 2 bases for J; bases not matched to a gene: 2. The part of the CDR3 DNA that was read is TGTGCCAGCAGCTTAGATACGGGGGGGCAAGAGACC. Translated, it gives CASSLDTGGQET. The whole CDR3 is CASSLDTGGQETQYF.

Comments on this clone: The read terminates 3 residues ahead of where the CDR3 ends, so the germline J gene completes it. The chain has TRBV19 and TRBJ2-7; 8 bases line up with TRBD1. V trimming: 3 bases; J trimming: 0 bases; junction bases outside the gene matches: 7. This CDR3 comprises 16 residues. Germline CDR1 is LNHDA and CDR2 is SQIVND (reference sequence). CDR3 loop: CASSMDDRGASYEQYF. Partial CDR3 DNA: TGTGCCAGTAGTATGGACGACAGGGGTGCCTCCTACGAG.

Notes on this clone: With the read ending 3 residues before the CDR3 end, the germline J gene is used to fill in that end. This sequence joins TRBV5-1 and TRBJ1-5, with D perhaps matching TRBD1 (5 bases). The CDR3 totals 15 residues. CDR1 and CDR2 (germline): SGHRS, YFSETQ. V gave up 2 bases and J gave up 4 bases, with 13 bases separating them. The CDR3 spells CASSLYGTGNQPQHF. The CDR3 bases that were read are TGCGCCAGCAGCTTATACGGGACTGGAAATCAGCCC.

In regard to this clone: The read terminates 3 residues ahead of where the CDR3 ends, so the germline J gene completes it. The J gene is TRBJ1-1, the V gene TRBV19; 7 nucleotides align to TRBD1. This CDR3 spans 14 amino acids. V lost 7 bases and J lost 3; bases outside the gene matches: 8. Germline V CDR1 and CDR2: LNHDA, SQIVND (reference sequence). The CDR3 bases that were read are TGTGCCAGTACCCCGGGAGGGGGCTACACTGAA. This codes for CASTPGGGYTE. The whole CDR3 is CASTPGGGYTEAFF.

Worth noting for this clone: The junction shows a germline mismatch at one end, possibly a read error. The missing CDR3 end, 3 residues past where the read stops, is filled in from the germline J gene. V is TRBV7-7 and J is TRBJ2-2; TRBD1 matches at 7 bases. CDR3 length equals 15 residues. Germline V CDR1 and CDR2: SSHAT, FNYEAQ (reference sequence). The CDR3 DNA, read in part, is TGTGCTAGCAGCCCCGGGACAGCGAACACCGGGGAG. Amino acid sequence: CASSPGTANTGE. The complete CDR3 reads CASSPGTANTGELFF.

A word on this clone: The CDR3 extends 3 residues past the end of the read, so its final part is completed from the germline J gene. J is TRBJ2-3 and V is TRBV5-5; 7 positions agree with TRBD1. The junction had 6 bases not matched to a gene; V was cut back by 5 bases and J by 0 bases. Germline assignment: CDR1 SGHKS and CDR2 YYEKEE (reference sequence). The CDR3 is 15 residues long. The CDR3 spells CASSFTGDSTDTQYF. The CDR3 bases that were read are TGTGCCAGCAGTTTTACAGGGGATAGCACAGATACG.

Of note for this clone: The read gets to within 3 residues of the CDR3 end, and the germline J gene fills in the rest. The chain combines TRBV20-1 with TRBJ1-2; 7 bases agree with TRBD1. Germline CDR1 and CDR2: DFQATT and SNEGSKA (reference sequence). The CDR3 spans 16 residues. V lost 5 bases and J lost 4; bases outside the gene matches: 16. Incomplete CDR3 DNA: TGCAGTGCTCCCTTGTCTAACAGGGGCGTCGGCTATGGC. It encodes CSAPLSNRGVGYG. The CDR3 in full is CSAPLSNRGVGYGYTF.

Turning to this clone: The read ends 3 residues early relative to the CDR3; the germline J gene fills the gap. The chain carries TRBV2 and TRBJ2-3; TRBD2 agrees at 11 bases. V shed 2 bases and J 3 bases; nucleotides not matched to a gene: 4. The CDR3 is 16 residues long. The germline V gene encodes CDR1 SNHLY and CDR2 FYNNEI. The CDR3 here is CASSEPTSGGTDTQYF. CDR3 DNA (partial): TGTGCCAGCAGTGAACCCACTAGCGGGGGAACAGATACG.

A remark on this clone: The CDR3 end lies 3 residues beyond the end of the read and is filled in from the germline J gene. V and J are TRBV12-3 or TRBV12-4 and TRBJ1-2; TRBD1 is a possible D gene (6 bases). This CDR3 is 13 amino acids long. V was trimmed by 7 bases and J by 7 bases, leaving 16 bases between them. CDR3 region: CASTLDSTSGYTF. CDR3 bases read: TGTGCCAGCACCCTGGACAGCACTTCTGGC.